This T cell receptor (beta chain) was sequenced in a study of Ad26.COV2.S vaccination and SARS-CoV-2 variants. Study information: Once or twice, 56 days apart, Ad26.COV2.S was delivered intramuscularly.

The treatment is: approximately 18 received Ad26.COV2.S at low or high dose, single or two shots; several received placebo; per-sample allocation not given. Sampling was done on day 63 after the first vaccine or placebo injection. Boston provided a donor who was an adult aged 18-55 years. Regarding this clone: Its antigen is not identified.

This CDR3 is 16 amino acids long. The V gene end was trimmed by 1 base and the J gene end by 5 bases; junction bases not matched to a gene: 6. Germline V gives CDR1 SGHTA, CDR2 FQGNSA. The data were produced by immunoSEQ multiplex PCR, yet TCRdb's version contains in-frame clones alone and is incomplete. The sample lists about 400,000 clones; about 90% were seen once. Findings of the study overall: Participants given vaccine showed non-spike TCR breadth similar to that of placebo recipients. Spike-specific TCR breadth was greater after Ad26.COV2.S than placebo.

The chain joins TRBV7-2 to TRBJ2-5; TRBD2 matches at 11 bases. The receptor comes from a person between 18 and 65 years old who received the Ad26.COV2.S COVID-19 vaccine or a placebo. The sequences come from peripheral blood, collected in a trial of Ad26.COV2.S vaccine versus placebo. CDR3 amino acids: CASSLGLAGGWETQYF. The CDR3 nucleotides are TGTGCCAGCAGCTTAGGTCTAGCGGGGGGTTGGGAGACCCAGTACTTC.